This TCR beta chain was captured in a study of T cells in Graves' hyperthyroidism and ophthalmopathy (dated by TCRdb to the late 2010s). About the full investigation: Peripheral blood samples were taken at the time of initial diagnosis, prior to any treatment. TCR V-J signatures able to tell the groups apart were searched for in a discovery cohort of 95 or so patients, of whom around 42 had Graves' ophthalmopathy and around 57 had stable Graves' hyperthyroidism. An independent validation cohort of under 20 hyperthyroidism patients and 17 patients who later progressed to ophthalmopathy tested prospective prediction of ophthalmopathy. For training and testing, the 100 patients in the discovery cohort were randomly divided in a 7:3 ratio. In about 6 Graves' hyperthyroidism patients, the study also compared T-cell repertoires from thyroid tissue with T-cell repertoires from blood. Following sampling, methimazole starting at 30 mg daily was given to hyperthyroidism patients, and high-dose intravenous methylprednisolone was given to ophthalmopathy patients. According to the paper, TCR Vbeta CDR3 sequencing was carried out on 135 peripheral blood samples, which came from some 41 ophthalmopathy, 75 to 80 hyperthyroidism and about 17 progressor patients. The investigation overall reported the following: Ophthalmopathy was separated from stable hyperthyroidism by a 13 V-J signature model, with approximately 85% sensitivity and roughly 81% specificity obtained in cross-validation and 80%/75% obtained in testing. During validation, the model predicted progression to ophthalmopathy a median of roughly six months ahead of onset, with approximately 71% sensitivity and around 73% specificity. No statistical method was used to set the sample size in advance, and investigators knew the group allocation. Most expanded thyroid clonotypes (frequency above 0.001) were also detected in blood, suggesting blood repertoires may reflect thyroid immune responses.

The TCR beta CDR3 regions were amplified from RNA transcripts. The TCR CDR3 was subjected to a first round of RT-PCR using the HTBI primer set and the Qiagen OneStep RT-PCR kit. Libraries were constructed in a second round of multiplex PCR, after which size selection and purification were performed. Paired-end sequencing of the libraries was performed with 100 bp reads on an Illumina HiSeq2000. The authors processed their data as follows. Raw data were processed with SOAPnuke, discarding reads with adapters, uncalled bases, mean Phred below 15, or no exact constant-primer or identifier match. High-quality paired reads were merged using COPE v1.2.5, and each unique nucleotide sequence was defined as a clonotype. MiTCR v1.1 was used to align clonotypes to the IMGT TRBV, TRBD and TRBJ reference segments. The analysis included only V-J combinations with a frequency above 0.0001, which together covered around 99% of the repertoires. The TCS score was defined as the ratio of F50 (clonal expansion) to E x V (chaos), calculated using BLOSUM62-based TCRdist between CDR3 peptides within each V-J. Welch's t-statistics and random forest reduced 450 to 600 V-J features to 13, which were used in a naive Bayes classifier (R e1071). TCRdb reran the public reads through fastp at Q25 and MiXCR, keeping productive beta chains. Every distinct CDR3 protein forms one entry, paired with its most common genes and DNA. The V and J calls, along with clone size, are taken from TCRdb and not from the paper's own processing. The sample contains around 300,000 distinct CDR3 sequences, 20% to 25% of them found a single time. Of the sample, around 65% falls within the top ten clones.

Ophthalmopathy patients had moderately to severely active disease, Clinical Activity Score of at least 3, NOSPECS grade of at least 4, and duration under 3 months. The study excluded patients with uncontrolled infections, other autoimmune diseases, pregnancy or lactation. Diagnoses relied on clinical symptoms, serum thyroxine and TRAb, thyroid ultrasound and orbital computed tomography. PBMCs were isolated from 7.5 to 10 ml of fresh peripheral blood by Ficoll-Paque density gradient centrifugation. Total RNA was extracted using Trizol reagent, and RNA quality was assessed on an Agilent 2100 Bioanalyzer. V loses 1 base, J loses 2 bases, and the germline ends lie 2 bases apart. CDR1 and CDR2 are drawn from the germline V gene: SGHTA, FQGTGA. The CDR3, from cysteine to phenylalanine, totals 13 residues. This entry keeps only the CDR3 DNA: 39 bases, framed from base 1. This clonotype has at least ten counts. This clone's antigen is unknown. Base qualities are not provided; no much larger clone lies one nucleotide away.

The sequence derives from a man aged 25-40 years with Graves' ophthalmopathy. Sequenced input: blood. The chain is encoded by TRBV7-3 joined to TRBJ2-2, with the D segment identity uncertain. This receptor has the CDR3 CASSLSNTGELFF. Here is the DNA: TGTGCCAGCAGCTTAAGTAACACCGGGGAGCTGTTTTTT.